The 11 T cell receptor beta chains below come from one sample, sequenced in a study of cytomegalovirus exposure and HLA in healthy donors. Only in-frame clones appear in the TCRdb table, and some are missing; sequencing was by immunoSEQ multiplex PCR. The data contain about 150,000 clones, 86% of them singletons. Sequenced material: PBMCs. These receptors were collected from a human donor in good health.

The chain carries TRBV6-6 and TRBJ1-1, with D unclear. CDR1 and CDR2 from the germline V gene are MNHNY and SVGAGI (reference sequence). There are 15 residues in the CDR3. V dropped 2 bases and J dropped 0 bases, with 10 bases sitting between them. CDR3 sequence (DNA): TGTGCCAGCAGTTACGTAAACAAATTGAACACTGAAGCTTTCTTT. Translation: CASSYVNKLNTEAFF.

This clone showed up just once. This chain's CDR3 is CSVVVTANTGELFF. Written as DNA, the CDR3 is TGCAGCGTTGTGGTTACAGCGAACACCGGGGAGCTGTTTTTT. V and J are TRBV29-1 and TRBJ2-2; D is ambiguous. In germline, CDR1 is SQVTM, CDR2 ANQGSEA. V shed 4 bases and J shed 0 bases, with 9 bases lying between them. This CDR3 spans 14 amino acids.

The chain recombines TRBV19 with TRBJ2-3, with TRBD2 identical over 10 bases. Germline V gives CDR1 LNHDA, CDR2 SQIVND (reference sequence). The CDR3 runs to 19 residues. V lost 0 bases and J lost 2; bases outside the gene matches: 11. This CDR3 is CASSIEASGGFTLTDTQYF. In DNA form, the CDR3 reads TGTGCCAGTAGTATAGAGGCTAGCGGGGGATTTACTCTCACAGATACGCAGTATTTT.

The chain employs TRBV11-2 and TRBJ2-1, with 8 positions matching TRBD2. Germline V gene lookup returns CDR1 SGHAT and CDR2 FQNNGV. V lost 1 base to trimming and J lost 3 bases; unmatched junction nucleotides: 5. This CDR3 has 16 amino acids. The CDR3 here is CASSLGVLADYNEQFF. CDR3 DNA sequence: TGTGCCAGCAGCTTAGGAGTACTAGCGGACTACAATGAGCAGTTCTTC. The complete variable domain, with remaining parts taken from reference TRBV11-2 and TRBJ2-1, reads EAGVAQSPRYKIIEKRQSVAFWCNPISGHATLYWYQQILGQGPKLLIQFQNNGVVDDSQLPKDRFSAERLKGVDSTLKIQPAKLEDSAVYLCASSLGVLADYNEQFFGPGTRLTVL.

The rearrangement uses TRBV6-6 and TRBJ1-2; 7 bases agree with TRBD1. V lost 0 bases to trimming and J lost 5 bases; unmatched junction nucleotides: 3. The germline V gene has CDR1 MNHNY and CDR2 SVGAGI (reference sequence). The CDR3 runs to 14 residues. The CDR3 spells CASSYSKGQYGYTF. DNA of the CDR3: TGTGCCAGCAGTTACTCGAAGGGACAGTATGGCTACACCTTC.

The chain links TRBV7-2 to TRBJ2-1; a possible D gene is TRBD2 (5 bases). Germline V gives CDR1 SGHTA, CDR2 FQGNSA. The CDR3 has 15 residues. Trimming took off 1 base at V and 4 bases at J, with 11 bases between the two ends. In DNA, the CDR3 is TGTGCCAGCAGCTTAGGAGCGGTTACATACAATGAGCAGTTCTTC. It codes for CASSLGAVTYNEQFF.

The chain employs TRBV6-4 and TRBJ1-1, with 8 bases that match TRBD1. CDR3 size: 15 residues. The germline CDR1 and CDR2 sequences are MRHNA and SNTAGT. Germline trimming cut 4 bases from V and 8 bases from J; bases unmatched to any gene: 12. The chain's CDR3 is CASSGVPGGDAEAFF. For the CDR3, the DNA is TGTGCCAGCAGTGGGGTCCCAGGGGGCGACGCCGAAGCTTTCTTT.

The rearrangement uses TRBV15 and TRBJ1-5; 7 nucleotides agree with TRBD1. The J segment lost 5 bases and the V segment lost 0 bases, leaving 7 bases of the junction unmatched. Germline V gene lookup returns CDR1 LNHNV and CDR2 YYDKDF (reference sequence). The CDR3 spans 16 residues. CDR3 in DNA: TGTGCCACCAGCAGAGATCGAACAGGGGACCATCAGCCCCAGCATTTT. It is translated as CATSRDRTGDHQPQHF.

The rearrangement joins TRBV4-1 to TRBJ2-1; D ambiguous. Germline V CDR1 and CDR2: MGHRA, YSYEKL. This CDR3 has 15 amino acids. V was pared by 4 bases and J by 5 bases, with 15 bases between. CDR3 sequence reads: CASSLARWLNNEQFF. The CDR3 nucleotides read TGCGCCAGCAGCCTTGCTAGGTGGTTGAACAATGAGCAGTTCTTC.

The V call is TRBV27, the J call TRBJ2-2; 7 bases are a match to TRBD1. Per the germline V gene, CDR1 is MNHEY and CDR2 is SMNVEV (reference sequence). The CDR3 length is 15 residues. V lost 6 bases and J lost 3; bases outside the gene matches: 7. The CDR3, as DNA: TGTGCCAGCAGCAGAAACACAGGGGACACCGGGGAGCTGTTTTTT. Translated: CASSRNTGDTGELFF.

Turning to this clone: This sample includes further DNA sequences coding for the same CDR3. The chain has TRBV18 and TRBJ1-5, with TRBD1 matching over 8 bases. The V gene's germline CDR1 is KGHSH and CDR2 LQKENI. Germline trimming cut 2 bases from V and 7 bases from J; bases unmatched to any gene: 1. This CDR3 contains 13 residues. This chain's CDR3 is CASSPDRGQPQHF. The CDR3 nucleotides are TGTGCCAGCTCACCAGACAGGGGACAGCCCCAGCATTTT.